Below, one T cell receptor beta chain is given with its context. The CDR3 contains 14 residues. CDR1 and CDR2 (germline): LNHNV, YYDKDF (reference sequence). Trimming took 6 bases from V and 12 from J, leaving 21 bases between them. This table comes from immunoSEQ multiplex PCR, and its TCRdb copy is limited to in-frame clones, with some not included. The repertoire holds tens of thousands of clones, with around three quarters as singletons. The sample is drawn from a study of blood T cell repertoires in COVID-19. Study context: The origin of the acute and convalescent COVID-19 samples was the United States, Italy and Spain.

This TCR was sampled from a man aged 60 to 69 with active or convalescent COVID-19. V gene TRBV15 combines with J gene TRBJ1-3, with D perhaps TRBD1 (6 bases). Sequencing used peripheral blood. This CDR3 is CATSQEGGRIGIYF. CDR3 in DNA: TGTGCCACCAGTCAAGAGGGGGGGAGGATCGGCATATATTTT.